This TCR beta chain was recovered during a study of shared clonotypes between healthy human individuals. With respect to this clone: What it binds is not known.

Generated by immunoSEQ multiplex PCR, the TCRdb table keeps only in-frame clones and is missing some. The top ten hold about 0.42% of the sample, which has over a million clones, approximately 98% seen once. Study-wide points: Researchers found naive subsets generally carried larger estimated richness than memory subsets.

The germline V gene encodes CDR1 LNHNV and CDR2 YYDKDF (reference sequence). V shed 2 bases and J 2 bases; nucleotides not matched to a gene: 3. CDR3 length: 15 residues. A CD45RA+ naive subset and a CD45RA-negative memory subset were split from CD4+ cells. The sample taken for sequencing was naive CD4+ T cells sorted from blood. As to subset: CD45RA+ positively selected. The rearrangement uses TRBV15 and TRBJ1-5, with 7 bases that match TRBD1. This sequence originates from a man between 25 and 39 years old in good health. CDR3 amino acids: CATSRRQGGNQPQHF. The DNA for the CDR3 is TGTGCCACCAGCAGACGACAGGGAGGCAATCAGCCCCAGCATTTT.